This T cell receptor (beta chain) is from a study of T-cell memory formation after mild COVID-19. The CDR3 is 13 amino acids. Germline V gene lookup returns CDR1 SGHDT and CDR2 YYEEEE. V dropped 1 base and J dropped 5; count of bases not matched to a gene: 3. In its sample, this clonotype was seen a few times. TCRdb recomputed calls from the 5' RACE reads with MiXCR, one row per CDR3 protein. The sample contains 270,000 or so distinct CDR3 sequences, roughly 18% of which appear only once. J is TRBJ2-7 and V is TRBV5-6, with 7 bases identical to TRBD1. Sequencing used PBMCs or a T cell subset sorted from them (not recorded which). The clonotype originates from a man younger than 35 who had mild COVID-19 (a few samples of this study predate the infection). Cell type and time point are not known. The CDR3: CASSLLQGNEQYF. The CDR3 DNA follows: TGTGCCAGCAGCTTGTTACAGGGGAACGAGCAGTACTTC.